This entry lists 4 T cell receptor beta chains sequenced from one sample in a study of radiation and T cells in renal cell carcinoma. Profiled with immunoSEQ multiplex PCR; TCRdb holds only in-frame clones, not every one. The table lists some 150,000 clones, less than 90% of them singletons. Documented time point: baseline pretreatment blood. Treatment denoted: 15 Gy SBRT to primary tumor, nephrectomy 4 weeks later. This material consisted of blood, taken from a patient whose treatment included radiotherapy and nephrectomy. Every receptor here comes from a woman aged 50 to 65 with renal cell carcinoma.

V and J are TRBV5-6 and TRBJ2-1, with 8 bases fitting TRBD1. From germline, CDR1 is SGHDT and CDR2 YYEEEE. The V gene end was trimmed by 4 bases and the J gene end by 5 bases; junction bases not matched to a gene: 8. The CDR3 loop spans 15 amino acids. Here the CDR3 reads CASSLGQGENNEQFF. The CDR3 DNA follows: TGTGCCAGCAGCCTTGGACAGGGAGAGAACAATGAGCAGTTCTTC.

V usage is TRBV6-5 and J usage is TRBJ2-7; 8 bases map to TRBD1. The V and J ends lost 6 bases and 3 bases, in that order; junction bases with no gene match: 7. This CDR3 is built from 14 residues. Germline lookup yields CDR1 MNHEY and CDR2 SVGAGI. This CDR3 reads CASRSHGQGYEQYF. Here the CDR3 DNA reads TGTGCCAGCAGATCACACGGACAGGGCTACGAGCAGTACTTC.

The chain has TRBV7-2 and TRBJ2-1; D remains unclear. Trimming cost V 2 bases and J 6 bases, with 11 bases left between them. The CDR3 loop spans 14 amino acids. Germline V gene lookup returns CDR1 SGHTA and CDR2 FQGNSA. The CDR3 nucleotides read TGTGCCAGCAGCTTATTCCGAGGCTTCAATGAGCAGTTCTTC. This codes for CASSLFRGFNEQFF.

This chain connects TRBV5-6 to TRBJ1-2; TRBD1 agrees at 8 bases. Germline V gene data show CDR1 as SGHDT and CDR2 as YYEEEE. This CDR3 region has 13 residues. V gave up 7 bases and J gave up 6 bases; unmatched junction bases: 8. Here the CDR3 reads CASAKQGVNGYTF. The CDR3 DNA reads TGTGCCAGCGCCAAACAGGGGGTTAATGGCTACACCTTC.